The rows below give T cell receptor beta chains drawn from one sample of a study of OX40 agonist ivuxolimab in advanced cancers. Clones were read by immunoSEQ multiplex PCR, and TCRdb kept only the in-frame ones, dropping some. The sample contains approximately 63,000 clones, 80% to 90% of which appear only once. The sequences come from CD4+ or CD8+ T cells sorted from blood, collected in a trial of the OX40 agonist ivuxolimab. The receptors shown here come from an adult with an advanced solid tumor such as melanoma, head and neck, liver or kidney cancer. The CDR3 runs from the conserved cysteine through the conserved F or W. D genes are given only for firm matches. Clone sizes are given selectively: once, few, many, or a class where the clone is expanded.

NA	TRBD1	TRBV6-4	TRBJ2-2	TGTGCCAGCAGTCGGACAGGGGCCGGGGAGCTGTTTTTT	CASSRTGAGELFF
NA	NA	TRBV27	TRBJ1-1	TGTGCCAGCAGTCCGGGGGCTGGCACTGAAGCTTTCTTT	CASSPGAGTEAFF
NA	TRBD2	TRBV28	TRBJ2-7	TGTGCCAGCAGTCCGACCCCGGGAGGGCCCTACGAGCAGTACTTC	CASSPTPGGPYEQYF
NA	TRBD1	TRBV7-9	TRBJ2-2	TGTGCCAGCAGCTCAATCGACAGGGTGCACACCGGGGAGCTGTTTTTT	CASSSIDRVHTGELFF
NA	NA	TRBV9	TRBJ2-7	TGTGCCAGCAGCCCCCTCGAGGGGACCTACGAGCAGTACTTC	CASSPLEGTYEQYF
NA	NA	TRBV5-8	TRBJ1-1	TGTGCCAGCACCCGAGTATGGGGGGAGCCTGAAGCTTTCTTT	CASTRVWGEPEAFF
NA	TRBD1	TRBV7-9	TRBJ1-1	TGTGCCAGCAGCCCGGGACAGGTGAACACTGAAGCTTTCTTT	CASSPGQVNTEAFF
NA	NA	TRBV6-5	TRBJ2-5	TGTGCCAGCAGTTACTTTCCGGGACAGAGCGGGGAGACCCAGTACTTC	CASSYFPGQSGETQYF
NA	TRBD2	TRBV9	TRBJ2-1	TGTGCCAGCAGCTTACCGAGAGGTAGCGGGTCGTCCTACAATGAGCAGTTCTTC	CASSLPRGSGSSYNEQFF
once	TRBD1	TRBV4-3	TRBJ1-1	TGCGCCAGCAGCCAATCCCCCGGGACAGGGGGCACTGAAGCTTTCTTT	CASSQSPGTGGTEAFF
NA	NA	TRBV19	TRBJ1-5	TGTGCCAGTTACCAACAGGATAGCAATCAGCCCCAGCATTTT	CASYQQDSNQPQHF
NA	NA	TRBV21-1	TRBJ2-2	TGTGCCAGCAGTATAGCGGGAGTCCGGACCGGGGAGCTGTTTTTT	CASSIAGVRTGELFF
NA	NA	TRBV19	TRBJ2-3	TGTGCCAGTAGGCTTATGGGGGTATCCACAGATACGCAGTATTTT	CASRLMGVSTDTQYF
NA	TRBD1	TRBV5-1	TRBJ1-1	TGCGCCAGCAGCTTGGTCGAGAACAGGGGGCCGGGTAACACTGAAGCTTTCTTT	CASSLVENRGPGNTEAFF
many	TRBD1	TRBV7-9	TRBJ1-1	TGTGCCAGCAGCAGGGGGCGGAACACTGAAGCTTTCTTT	CASSRGRNTEAFF
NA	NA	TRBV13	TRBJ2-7	TGTGCCAGCAGCCCTGGGACGGAGAAAACCTACGAGCAGTACTTC	CASSPGTEKTYEQYF
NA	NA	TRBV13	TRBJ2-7	TGTGCCAGCAGCTTAGGCGAGGATCCTGACTACGAGCAGTACTTC	CASSLGEDPDYEQYF
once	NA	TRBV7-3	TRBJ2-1	TGTGCCAGCAGCTTAACGCCCGTCAATGAGCAGTTCTTC	CASSLTPVNEQFF
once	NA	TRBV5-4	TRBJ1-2	TGTGCCAGCAGCTTGGAGCAGGGGATCTATGGCTACACCTTC	CASSLEQGIYGYTF
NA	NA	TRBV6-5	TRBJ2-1	TGTGCCAGCAGTTACAGAGGGACACTGGGGGATGAGCAGTTCTTC	CASSYRGTLGDEQFF
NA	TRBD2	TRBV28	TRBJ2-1	TGTGCCAGCAGTTTAGGGTCTGGGACTATATCGTACAATGAGCAGTTCTTC	CASSLGSGTISYNEQFF
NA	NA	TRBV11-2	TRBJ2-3	TGTGCCAGCAGCTCCTGGTTGCAGGGATCGGGCACAGATACGCAGTATTTT	CASSSWLQGSGTDTQYF
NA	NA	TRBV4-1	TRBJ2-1	TGCGCCAGCAGCCAAGAAGGGGAGCAGTTCTTC	CASSQEGEQFF
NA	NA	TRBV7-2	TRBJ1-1	TGTGCCAGCAGCTTAGGAGGACAGCCTTTTGTCCCGAACACTGAAGCTTTCTTT	CASSLGGQPFVPNTEAFF
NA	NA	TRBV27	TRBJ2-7	TGTGCCAGCAGTTTATCACGGGTCGGCTACGAGCAGTACTTC	CASSLSRVGYEQYF
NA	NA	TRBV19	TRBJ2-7	TGTGCCAGTAGTCCAACAGGGGGGGCCTACGAGCAGTACTTC	CASSPTGGAYEQYF
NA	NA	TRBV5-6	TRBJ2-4	TGTGCCAGCAGCTTCTACTACTCCGTGGGTGATCAGTACTTC	CASSFYYSVGDQYF
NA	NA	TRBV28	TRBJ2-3	TGTGCCAGCGGCTGGAGGGCAGATACGCAGTATTTT	CASGWRADTQYF
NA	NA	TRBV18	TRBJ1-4	TGTGCCAGCTCACCAATGGGGACATTGGATGCGGAAAAACTGTTTTTT	CASSPMGTLDAEKLFF
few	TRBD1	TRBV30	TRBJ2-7	TGTGCCTTCCAGCACGGGACAGGGTCCTACGAGCAGTACTTC	CAFQHGTGSYEQYF
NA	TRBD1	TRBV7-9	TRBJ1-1	TGTGCCAGCAGCTTTGACAGGGTCGAAGCTTTCTTT	CASSFDRVEAFF
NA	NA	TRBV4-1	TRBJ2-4	TGCGCCAGCAGCCCAATTCAGACGCCCAAAAACATTCAGTACTTC	CASSPIQTPKNIQYF
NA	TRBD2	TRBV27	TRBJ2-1	TGTGCCAGCAGTTTGGGTCTAGCGGGTTACAATGAGCAGTTCTTC	CASSLGLAGYNEQFF
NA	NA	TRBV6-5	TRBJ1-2	TGTGCCAGCAGTTACAGCGACCTATATGGCTACACCTTC	CASSYSDLYGYTF
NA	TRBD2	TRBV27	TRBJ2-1	TGTGCCAGCAGCCGGGGACTAGCGGGAGGAGGAGAGCAGTTCTTC	CASSRGLAGGGEQFF
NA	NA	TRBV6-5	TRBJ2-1	TGTGCCAGCAAAACTTCCCCTTCCTACAATGAGCAGTTCTTC	CASKTSPSYNEQFF
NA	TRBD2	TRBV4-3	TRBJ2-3	TGCGCCAGCAGCCTCACTAGCGGGGAGTTCACAGATACGCAGTATTTT	CASSLTSGEFTDTQYF
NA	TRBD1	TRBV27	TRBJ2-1	TGTGCCAGCATGGGACAGAGTTACAATGAGCAGTTCTTC	CASMGQSYNEQFF
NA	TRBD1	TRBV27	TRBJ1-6	TGTGCCAGCAGTCCCCTGCCCGGGACAGGGCCGTCGAATTCACCCCTCCACTTT	CASSPLPGTGPSNSPLHF
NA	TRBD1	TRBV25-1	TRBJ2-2	TGTGCCACCGACAGGGGGCGGGCCGGGGAGCTGTTTTTT	CATDRGRAGELFF
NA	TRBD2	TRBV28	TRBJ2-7	TGTGCCAGCAGCAACGGACTAGCGGGACTCTACGAGCAGTACTTC	CASSNGLAGLYEQYF
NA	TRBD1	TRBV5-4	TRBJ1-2	TGTGCCAGCAGCCCTCCAGGGGGTAACTATGGCTACACCTTC	CASSPPGGNYGYTF
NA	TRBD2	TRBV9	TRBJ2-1	TGTGCCAGCAGCTCCCGGGACTACGCTTTCCATGAGCAGTTCTTC	CASSSRDYAFHEQFF
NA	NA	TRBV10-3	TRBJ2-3	TGTGCCATCAGAGCCGGGCTCACAGATACGCAGTATTTT	CAIRAGLTDTQYF
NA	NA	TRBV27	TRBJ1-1	TGTGCCAGCATGTTGCATTTTGACACTGAAGCTTTCTTT	CASMLHFDTEAFF
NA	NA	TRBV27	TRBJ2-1	TGTGCCAGCACCCGATGGGGGGTAGGGGGGTTGGATGAGCAGTTCTTC	CASTRWGVGGLDEQFF
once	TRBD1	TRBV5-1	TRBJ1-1	TGCGCCAGCAGCGACGGCAGGGGGTACGACACTGAAGCTTTCTTT	CASSDGRGYDTEAFF
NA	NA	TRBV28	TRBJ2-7	TGTGCCAGCAGTTTTTTAACTCTTGGGCGAGGCTACGAGCAGTACTTC	CASSFLTLGRGYEQYF
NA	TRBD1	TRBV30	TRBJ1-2	TGTGCCTGGGGTACAGGGGGCGCCTCTCTCACCTTC	CAWGTGGASLTF
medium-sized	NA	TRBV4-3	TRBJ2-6	TGCGCCAGCAGCCAAGAAGCCAGCTCTGGGGCCAACGTCCTGACTTTC	CASSQEASSGANVLTF
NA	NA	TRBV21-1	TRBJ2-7	TGTGCCAGCAGGACTCCCCTGAGGGACCGTTCCTACGAGCAGTACTTC	CASRTPLRDRSYEQYF
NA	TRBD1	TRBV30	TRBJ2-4	TGTGCCTGGAGTAGGGGACAGGGGGTAAACATTCAGTACTTC	CAWSRGQGVNIQYF
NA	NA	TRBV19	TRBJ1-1	TGTGCCAGTAGTATTCGGGGGGCGGGGAACACTGAAGCTTTCTTT	CASSIRGAGNTEAFF
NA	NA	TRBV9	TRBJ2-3	TGTGCCAGCAGCGTAGGTGGCGGTGCTAGCACAGATACGCAGTATTTT	CASSVGGGASTDTQYF
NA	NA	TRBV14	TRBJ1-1	TGTGCCAGCAGCGCCTGGGCGGGGGACGTGTACACTGAAGCTTTCTTT	CASSAWAGDVYTEAFF
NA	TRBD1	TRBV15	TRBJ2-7	TGTGCCACCAGCAGCCCAGGGGGCTGGGACGAGCAGTACTTC	CATSSPGGWDEQYF
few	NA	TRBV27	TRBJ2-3	TGTGCCAGCAGTCAAATGGACCGAACAGATACGCAGTATTTT	CASSQMDRTDTQYF